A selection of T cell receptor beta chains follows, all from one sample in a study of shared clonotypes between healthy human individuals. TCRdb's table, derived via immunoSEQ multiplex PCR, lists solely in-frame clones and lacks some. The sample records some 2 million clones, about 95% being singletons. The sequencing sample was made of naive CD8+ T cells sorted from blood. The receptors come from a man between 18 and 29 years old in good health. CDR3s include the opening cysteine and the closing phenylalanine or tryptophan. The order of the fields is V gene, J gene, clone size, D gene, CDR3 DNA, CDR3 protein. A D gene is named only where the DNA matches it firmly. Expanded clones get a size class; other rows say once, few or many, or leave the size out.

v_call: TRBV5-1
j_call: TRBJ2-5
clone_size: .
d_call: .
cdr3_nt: TGCGCCAGCAGTTCTCTCGTTGGTAACGAAGAGACCCAGTACTTC
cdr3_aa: CASSSLVGNEETQYF

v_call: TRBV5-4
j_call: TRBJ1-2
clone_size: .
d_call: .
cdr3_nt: TGTGCCAGCAGCTTTCTCGGGAGCCACTATGGCTACACCTTC
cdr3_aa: CASSFLGSHYGYTF

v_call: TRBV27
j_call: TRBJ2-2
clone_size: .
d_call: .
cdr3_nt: TGTGCCAGCAGTTTTTTACGACAGGTCACCGGGGAGCTGTTTTTT
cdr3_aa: CASSFLRQVTGELFF

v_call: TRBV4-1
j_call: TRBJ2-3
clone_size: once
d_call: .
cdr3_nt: TGCGCCAGCAGCCGGTTTGATGGGGGGCACGGCACAGATACGCAGTATTTT
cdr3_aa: CASSRFDGGHGTDTQYF

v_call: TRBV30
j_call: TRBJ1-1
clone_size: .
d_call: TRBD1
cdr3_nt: TGTGCCTGGGATGGGACAGGGGGCACTGAAGCTTTCTTT
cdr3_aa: CAWDGTGGTEAFF

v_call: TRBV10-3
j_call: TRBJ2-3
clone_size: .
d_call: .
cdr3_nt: TGTGCCATCGGAGCTCCTCAAGATACGCAGTATTTT
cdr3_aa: CAIGAPQDTQYF

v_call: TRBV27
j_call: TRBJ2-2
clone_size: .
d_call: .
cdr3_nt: TGTGCCAGCAGTCCCCAGTCCCTTCTATCCCGGGAGCTGTTTTTT
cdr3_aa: CASSPQSLLSRELFF

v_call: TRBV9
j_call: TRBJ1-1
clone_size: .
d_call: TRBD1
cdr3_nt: TGTGCCAGCAGCACCTCGGACAGGGGGGGTACTGAAGCTTTCTTT
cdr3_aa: CASSTSDRGGTEAFF

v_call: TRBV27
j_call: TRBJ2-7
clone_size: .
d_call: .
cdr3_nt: TGTGCCAGCAGTTTATCGTGGGGACCCACCCTCTCCTACGAGCAGTACTTC
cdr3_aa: CASSLSWGPTLSYEQYF

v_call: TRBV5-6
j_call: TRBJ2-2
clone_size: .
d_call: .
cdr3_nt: TGTGCCAGCAGCTTGGGACGGACGAACACCGGGGAGCTGTTTTTT
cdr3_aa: CASSLGRTNTGELFF